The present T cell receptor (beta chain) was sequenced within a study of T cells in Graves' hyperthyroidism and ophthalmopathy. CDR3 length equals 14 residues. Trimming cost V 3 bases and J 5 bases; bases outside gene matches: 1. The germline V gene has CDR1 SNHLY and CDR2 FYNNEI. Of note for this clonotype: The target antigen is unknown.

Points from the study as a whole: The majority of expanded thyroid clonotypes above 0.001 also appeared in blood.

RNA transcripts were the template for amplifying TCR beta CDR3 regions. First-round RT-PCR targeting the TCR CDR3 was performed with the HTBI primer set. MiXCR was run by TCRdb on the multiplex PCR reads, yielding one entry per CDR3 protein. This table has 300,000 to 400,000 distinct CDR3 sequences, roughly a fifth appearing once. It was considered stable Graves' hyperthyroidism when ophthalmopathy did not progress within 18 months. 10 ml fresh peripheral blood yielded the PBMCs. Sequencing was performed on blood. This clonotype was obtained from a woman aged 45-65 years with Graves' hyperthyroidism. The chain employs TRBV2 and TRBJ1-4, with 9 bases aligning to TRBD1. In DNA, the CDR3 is TGTGCCAGCAGTGACGGGACAGGGAATGAAAAACTGTTTTTT. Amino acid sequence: CASSDGTGNEKLFF.